The 2 T cell receptor beta chains given below trace back to one sample, sequenced in a study of blood T cell repertoires in COVID-19. Repertoires were generated with immunoSEQ multiplex PCR, while TCRdb's copy carries only in-frame clones and drops some. The sample yields about 20,000 clones, 86% seen once. The sequenced sample was peripheral blood. The receptors originated from a human donor in a cohort sampled during active COVID-19.

The rearrangement uses TRBV7-2 and TRBJ1-2; 9 nucleotides line up with TRBD1. The CDR3 covers 14 residues. J was trimmed by 8 bases and V by 5 bases; bases with no gene match: 9. The germline CDR1 and CDR2 sequences are SGHTA and FQGNSA. The CDR3 nucleotides are TGTGCCAGCAGCCCCCCGACAGGGGGAACGGGCTACACCTTC. It translates to CASSPPTGGTGYTF.

The chain carries TRBV2 and TRBJ2-3; 9 nucleotides match TRBD2. The CDR3 runs to 16 residues. Germline values: CDR1 SNHLY, CDR2 FYNNEI. The V segment lost 6 bases and the J segment 2 bases; nucleotides outside the gene matches: 9. Here the CDR3 DNA reads TGTGCCAGCAGGAGAGGGACTAGCACGAACACAGATACGCAGTATTTT. Protein sequence: CASRRGTSTNTDTQYF. The complete variable domain, with remaining parts taken from reference TRBV2 and TRBJ2-3, reads EPEVTQTPSHQVTQMGQEVILRCVPISNHLYFYWYRQILGQKVEFLVSFYNNEISEKSEIFDDQFSVERPDGSNFTLKIRSTKLEDSAMYFCASRRGTSTNTDTQYFGPGTRLTVL.